This T cell receptor beta chain was captured in a study of CD8 T cells in Susac syndrome. There are 15 residues in the CDR3. V shed 7 bases, J shed 6 bases, and the junction held 12 bases outside the gene matches. Germline CDR1 and CDR2: LNHDA and SQIVND (reference sequence). Random hexamers were used to reverse transcribe the RNA input (0.5 to 1 ug). A single record per CDR3 protein comes from TCRdb applying MiXCR to the immunoSEQ multiplex PCR reads. The sample lists 90,000 to 150,000 distinct CDR3 sequences; around 90% were seen once. CD8+ and CD4+ T cells from blood underwent TCR beta sequencing, which was carried out in a high-throughput format.

The source material was CD4+ T cells from PBMCs. The chain is built from TRBV19 and TRBJ1-1; TRBD1 matches at 9 bases. This sequence was found in a human donor in good health. In DNA, the CDR3 is TGTGCCAGTACTATTCCTGGACAGGGGCGCCCTGAAGCTTTCTTT. It is translated as CASTIPGQGRPEAFF. Full variable domain (rest looked up from reference TRBV19 and TRBJ1-1): DGGITQSPKYLFRKEGQNVTLSCEQNLNHDAMYWYRQDPGQGLRLIYYSQIVNDFQKGDIAEGYSVSREKKESFPLTVTSAQKNPTAFYLCASTIPGQGRPEAFFGQGTRLTVV.